This T cell receptor (beta chain) was identified in a study of cytomegalovirus exposure and HLA in healthy donors. Amplification used 60 Vbeta primers and 13 Jbeta primers. The assay was immunoSEQ multiplex PCR, and TCRdb's table has in-frame clones only and misses some. The sample has over 150,000 clones, 85% seen once; the top ten hold 1%. This CDR3 region has 14 residues. The V and J ends lost 1 base and 4 bases respectively, with 11 bases between them. The V gene's germline CDR1 is SNHLY and CDR2 FYNNEI. The chain recombines TRBV2 with TRBJ2-7, with a tentative D call TRBD1 (6 bases). The clonotype comes from a boy between 2 and 10 years old in good health and CMV-seronegative. The sample was PBMCs. The CDR3 here is CASSEEQGFYEQYV. Written as DNA, the CDR3 is TGTGCCAGCAGTGAAGAACAGGGATTTTACGAGCAGTACGTC.